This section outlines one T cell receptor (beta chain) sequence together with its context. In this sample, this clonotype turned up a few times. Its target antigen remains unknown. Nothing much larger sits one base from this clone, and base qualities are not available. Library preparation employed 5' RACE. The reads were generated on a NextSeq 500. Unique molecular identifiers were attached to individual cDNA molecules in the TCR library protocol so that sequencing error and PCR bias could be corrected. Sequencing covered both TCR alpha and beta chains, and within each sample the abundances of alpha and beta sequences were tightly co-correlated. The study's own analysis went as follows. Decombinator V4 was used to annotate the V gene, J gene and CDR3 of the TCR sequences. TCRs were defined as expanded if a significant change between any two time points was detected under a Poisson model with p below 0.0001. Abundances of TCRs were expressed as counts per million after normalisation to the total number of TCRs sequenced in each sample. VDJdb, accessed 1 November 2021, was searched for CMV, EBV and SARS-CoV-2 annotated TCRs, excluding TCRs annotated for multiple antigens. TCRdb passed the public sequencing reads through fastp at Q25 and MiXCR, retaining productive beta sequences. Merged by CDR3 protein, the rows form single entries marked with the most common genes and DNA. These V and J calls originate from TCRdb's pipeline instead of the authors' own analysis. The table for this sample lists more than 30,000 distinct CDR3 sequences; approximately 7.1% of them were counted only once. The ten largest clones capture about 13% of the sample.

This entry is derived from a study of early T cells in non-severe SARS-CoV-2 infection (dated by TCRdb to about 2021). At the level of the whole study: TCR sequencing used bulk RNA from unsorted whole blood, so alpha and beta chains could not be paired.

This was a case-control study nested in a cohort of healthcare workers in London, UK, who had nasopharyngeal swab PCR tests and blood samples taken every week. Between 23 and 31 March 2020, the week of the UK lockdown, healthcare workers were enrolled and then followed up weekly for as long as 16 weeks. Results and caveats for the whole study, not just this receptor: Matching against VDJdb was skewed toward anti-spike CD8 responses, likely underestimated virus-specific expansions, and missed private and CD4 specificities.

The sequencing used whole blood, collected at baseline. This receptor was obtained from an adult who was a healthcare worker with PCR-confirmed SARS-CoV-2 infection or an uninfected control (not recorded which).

The sequenced DNA: TGTGCCAGCAGCATTATAGCCAAAAACATTCAGTACTTC. Translation gives CASSIIAKNIQYF. The rearranged chain carries TRBV21-1 and TRBJ2-4. TRBV21-1 is classified as a pseudogene. Reading from cysteine to phenylalanine, the CDR3 counts 13 amino acids. The read is trimmed to its CDR3 DNA, 39 bases read in frame from base 1.